The 4 T cell receptor beta chains reported below all come from one sample, sequenced in a study of identical twins. Using its own MiXCR run on the 5' RACE reads, TCRdb lists one record per CDR3 protein. The sample carries approximately 600,000 distinct CDR3 sequences, nearly 10% recorded once. These data were also reused for a study on yellow fever vaccine responses in identical twins.

Input material: PBMCs. The receptors originated from a woman in her late teens or twenties in good health.

In this sample, this clonotype turned up many times. This rearrangement joins TRBV7-6 to TRBJ1-5, with 10 positions matching TRBD1. CDR1 is SGHVS and CDR2 is FNYEAQ in the germline V gene. J was trimmed by 6 bases and V by 5 bases; bases with no gene match: 7. This CDR3 has 15 residues. Here the CDR3 reads CASSPDRGPGQPQHF. The CDR3 DNA reads TGTGCCAGCAGCCCCGACAGGGGGCCCGGTCAGCCCCAGCATTTT.

This chain connects TRBV7-3 to TRBJ2-7, with unresolved D. Trimming removed 1 base from V and 7 bases from J, with 11 bases in between. Germline-derived CDR1 and CDR2 are SGHTA and FQGTGA. This CDR3 is 13 amino acids long. The CDR3 coding sequence is TGTGCCAGCAGCTTAATCCCAGGCATTGAGCAGTACTTC. Protein product: CASSLIPGIEQYF.

This clonotype came up a few times. The chain uses TRBV28 and TRBJ2-6, with a tentative D call TRBD1 (5 bases). There are 14 residues in the CDR3. Germline V gene data show CDR1 as MDHEN and CDR2 as SYDVKM. V lost 7 bases to trimming and J lost 0 bases, with 7 bases between them. As DNA, the CDR3 is TGTGCCAGCATAGACAGCTCTGGGGCCAACGTCCTGACTTTC. Protein: CASIDSSGANVLTF. Together with reference TRBV28 and TRBJ2-6, the CDR3 gives the full variable domain: DVKVTQSSRYLVKRTGEKVFLECVQDMDHENMFWYRQDPGLGLRLIYFSYDVKMKEKGDIPEGYSVSREKKERFSLILESASTNQTSMYLCASIDSSGANVLTFGAGSRLTVL.

The rearrangement joins TRBV6-2 or TRBV6-3 to TRBJ2-5; 10 bases fit TRBD1. The J segment lost 7 bases and the V segment lost 7 bases, leaving 15 bases of the junction unmatched. This CDR3 has 16 amino acids. The germline CDR1 and CDR2 sequences are MNHEY and SVGEGT. The CDR3 loop is CASTHVIDRGPRTQYF. CDR3 in DNA: TGTGCCAGCACCCACGTAATCGACAGGGGGCCCAGGACCCAGTACTTC.